The subject of this entry is one T cell receptor beta chain. As yet, its antigen is unknown. The PCR had 60 Vbeta and 13 Jbeta primers. Profiling relied on immunoSEQ multiplex PCR, and the TCRdb table lists in-frame clones only, not all of them. The sample holds around 67,000 clones, 70% to 80% seen once. Germline CDR1 MNHEY, CDR2 SVGAGI. This CDR3 comprises 13 residues. Deletions cut 3 bases from V and 6 bases from J, with 9 bases between. This record comes from a study of cytomegalovirus exposure and HLA in healthy donors. Whole-study results and caveats: In vitro testing confirmed a few CMV-associated chains as specific for CMV antigens. In a later analysis, donors in an Asian-associated ancestry cluster reportedly had fewer N-insertions in productive TCRs than the cohort mean. The authors listed approximately 160 TCR beta chains as cytomegalovirus-associated.

This sequence originates from a man in his late teens or twenties in good health and CMV-seropositive. V gene TRBV6-5 combines with J gene TRBJ1-5; D is ambiguous. Material: PBMCs. CDR3 residues: CASSYTGSQPQHF. CDR3 coding DNA: TGTGCCAGCAGTTATACCGGGAGTCAGCCCCAGCATTTT.